Shown below are 28 T cell receptor beta chains from a single sample sequenced in a study of molecular identifiers for immune sequencing clone quantification. One entry per CDR3 protein results from TCRdb running MiXCR on the PCR reads. The sample records about 630,000 distinct CDR3 sequences, around 25% being singletons. Input material: naive CD8+ T cells from blood, with Jurkat cell RNA spiked in. Stated subset: FACS-sorted CD8+CD4-CCR7+CD45RA+ naive T cells. These receptors were taken from a human donor in good health. Some libraries in this study had Jurkat cell RNA spiked in.

The chain employs TRBV5-4 and TRBJ2-2, with 7 positions matching TRBD2. The CDR3 contains 15 residues. CDR1 and CDR2 (germline): SGHNT, YYREEE (reference sequence). Trimming took 0 bases from V and 4 from J; bases not matched to a gene: 3. Here the CDR3 reads CASSLAWGGTGELFF. The CDR3 DNA is TGTGCCAGCAGCTTGGCGTGGGGGGGCACCGGGGAGCTGTTTTTT.

This clonotype came up a few times. CDR3 residues: CASRWGVLSGANVLTF. CDR3 bases: TGTGCCAGTAGGTGGGGGGTCCTCTCTGGGGCCAACGTCCTGACTTTC. The gene calls are TRBV19 and TRBJ2-6; possibly TRBD2 for D (6 bases). The germline V and J ends were trimmed by 6 bases and 0 bases, with 12 bases remaining between them. The CDR3 runs to 16 residues. The germline V gene encodes CDR1 LNHDA and CDR2 SQIVND (reference sequence).

This clonotype was counted between two and nine times. V gene TRBV2 combines with J gene TRBJ2-5, with 10 bases lining up with TRBD2. J was trimmed by 5 bases and V by 8 bases; bases with no gene match: 11. CDR1 and CDR2 from the germline V gene are SNHLY and FYNNEI. CDR3 length: 15 amino acids. CDR3 bases: TGTGCCAGCGCGGCGATAGCGGGAGGTGGGGAGACCCAGTACTTC. It encodes CASAAIAGGGETQYF.

This clonotype has ten or more counts. This chain links TRBV7-9 with TRBJ2-3; the D gene is possibly TRBD2 (6 bases). The germline V and J ends were trimmed by 4 bases and 5 bases, with 19 bases remaining between them. The CDR3 runs to 16 residues. The germline gives CDR1 SEHNR, CDR2 FQNEAQ (reference sequence). The DNA for the CDR3 is TGTGCCAGCAGCTATCGCAGGGAGGTCGCAAGAGATACGCAGTATTTT. Residues: CASSYRREVARDTQYF.

This clonotype showed up just a few times. V usage is TRBV12-3 or TRBV12-4 and J usage is TRBJ2-6, with 11 positions matching TRBD1. This CDR3 has 19 amino acids. V lost 4 bases and J lost 0; bases outside the gene matches: 8. CDR3 DNA sequence: TGTGCCAGCAGTTCAGTTAGGACAGGGGGCCGCTCTGGGGCCAACGTCCTGACTTTC. It is translated as CASSSVRTGGRSGANVLTF.

This clonotype occurred a few times. This chain links TRBV5-5 with TRBJ2-2; D is possibly TRBD1 or TRBD2 (5 bases each). This CDR3 has 19 amino acids. The V gene lost 2 bases and the J gene lost 6 bases, with 26 bases spanning the gap. Germline V lookup: CDR1 SGHKS, CDR2 YYEKEE (reference sequence). CDR3 loop: CASSFETVTSRAPAGELFF. CDR3 DNA: TGTGCCAGCAGCTTCGAGACAGTAACTAGTCGGGCGCCCGCCGGGGAGCTGTTTTTT.

In this sample, this clonotype turned up many times. The chain joins TRBV5-1 to TRBJ2-7; D possibly corresponds to TRBD1 (6 bases). The germline gives CDR1 SGHRS, CDR2 YFSETQ. The CDR3 consists of 16 residues. V lost 0 bases, J lost 0 bases, and 13 bases lay in between. CDR3 nucleotide sequence: TGCGCCAGCAGCTTGGGCCCACAGGGTAACTCCTACGAGCAGTACTTC. Translation: CASSLGPQGNSYEQYF.

This clonotype was seen repeatedly, ten times or more. The J gene is TRBJ2-7, the V gene TRBV5-6; D is ambiguous. The length of the CDR3 is 14 residues. Germline V gene sequence: CDR1 SGHDT, CDR2 YYEEEE. The germline V and J ends were trimmed by 0 bases and 5 bases, with 12 bases remaining between them. The CDR3, as DNA: TGTGCCAGCAGCTTGGACATCTTACCCGACGAGCAGTACTTC. As protein: CASSLDILPDEQYF.

Turning to this clonotype: As the CDR3 is not closed by the conserved phenylalanine or tryptophan, this likely results from a read error. The chain is built from TRBV4-3 and TRBJ2-7; 7 bases match TRBD2. The germline CDR1 and CDR2 sequences are LGHNA and YSLEER. The CDR3 runs 16 residues. Trimming took 0 bases from V and 4 from J; bases not matched to a gene: 9. The CDR3 spells CASSQDQGASGYEQYS. DNA of the CDR3: TGCGCCAGCAGCCAAGATCAAGGTGCTAGCGGATACGAGCAGTACTCC.

Here the CDR3 reads CASTPANSYEQYF. CDR3 bases: TGTGCCAGCACTCCGGCTAACTCCTACGAGCAGTACTTC. The gene calls are TRBV28 and TRBJ2-7; D is unresolved. V lost 7 bases to trimming and J lost 0 bases, with 10 bases between them. The germline gives CDR1 MDHEN, CDR2 SYDVKM. The CDR3 runs to 13 residues. The full variable domain, completed using reference TRBV28 and TRBJ2-7, is DVKVTQSSRYLVKRTGEKVFLECVQDMDHENMFWYRQDPGLGLRLIYFSYDVKMKEKGDIPEGYSVSREKKERFSLILESASTNQTSMYLCASTPANSYEQYFGPGTRLTVT.

This clonotype has only a few counts. The chain has TRBV13 and TRBJ2-7, with 9 bases aligning to TRBD1. Germline assignment: CDR1 PRHDT and CDR2 FYEKMQ (reference sequence). Trimming cost V 4 bases and J 5 bases; bases outside gene matches: 3. The CDR3 runs 13 residues. The CDR3 loop is CASSSTGGHEQYF. For the CDR3, the DNA is TGTGCCAGCAGCTCAACAGGGGGCCACGAGCAGTACTTC.

The chain has TRBV6-2 or TRBV6-3 and TRBJ1-6; a weak D match, TRBD1 (5 bases). The CDR3 runs to 17 residues. Germline V gives CDR1 MNHEY, CDR2 SVGEGT. V lost 5 bases and J lost 7, with 21 bases in between. CDR3 coding DNA: TGTGCCAGCAGTACTTTCCGGGACGGGGACCCCAATTCACCCCTCCACTTT. Encoded protein: CASSTFRDGDPNSPLHF.

The V and J genes are TRBV20-1 and TRBJ2-1; TRBD1 matches at 10 bases. Germline V lookup: CDR1 DFQATT, CDR2 SNEGSKA (reference sequence). The CDR3 has 18 residues. Unmatched junction bases numbered 16, after V lost 6 bases and J lost 2 bases. The CDR3 here is CSANRQGAREGTYNEQFF. For the CDR3, the DNA is TGCAGTGCGAATAGACAGGGGGCCCGGGAGGGCACCTACAATGAGCAGTTCTTC.

In its sample, this clonotype was seen many times. The gene calls are TRBV6-2 or TRBV6-3 and TRBJ2-4; D gene unclear. The ends were cut back, 0 bases at V and 8 bases at J, with 8 bases in the middle. The CDR3 is 13 residues long. The germline V gene encodes CDR1 MNHEY and CDR2 SVGEGT. CDR3 coding DNA: TGTGCCAGCAGTTACTCCGACCTGGACATTCAGTACTTC. Amino acid sequence: CASSYSDLDIQYF.

This chain links TRBV6-2 or TRBV6-3 with TRBJ1-1; possibly TRBD1 for D (5 bases). CDR1 is MNHEY, CDR2 SVGEGT, per germline. V lost 0 bases and J 4 bases, leaving 9 bases between the germline ends. The CDR3 is 14 amino acids. CDR3 protein: CASSYSDTITEAFF. CDR3 sequence (DNA): TGTGCCAGCAGTTACTCGGACACTATCACTGAAGCTTTCTTT.

This clonotype was detected many times. CDR3 loop: CASSFGGRRNEQFF. The CDR3 DNA reads as TGTGCCAGCAGCTTTGGAGGACGGCGCAATGAGCAGTTCTTC. The rearrangement uses TRBV11-3 and TRBJ2-1; possible D gene TRBD2, 5 bases. The V gene's germline CDR1 is SGHNT and CDR2 YENEEA. V lost 3 bases, J lost 6 bases, and 12 bases lay in between. This CDR3 contains 14 residues. The whole variable domain, filled in from reference TRBV11-3 and TRBJ2-1, reads EAGVVQSPRYKIIEKKQPVAFWCNPISGHNTLYWYLQNLGQGPELLIRYENEEAVDDSQLPKDRFSAERLKGVDSTLKIQPAELGDSAVYLCASSFGGRRNEQFFGPGTRLTVL.

The chain uses TRBV20-1 and TRBJ2-3; D unclear. The V end was cut by 7 bases, the J end by 0 bases, with 11 bases between. This CDR3 has 13 residues. Germline V CDR1 and CDR2: DFQATT, SNEGSKA (reference sequence). The CDR3 here is CSDKPASTDTQYF. In nucleotides, the CDR3 is TGCAGTGATAAACCTGCTAGCACAGATACGCAGTATTTT.

There are a few counts of this clonotype. The chain is built from TRBV12-3 or TRBV12-4 and TRBJ2-1, with D tentatively TRBD1 (5 bases). V was shortened by 5 bases and J by 8 bases, with 13 bases between the two germline ends. The CDR3 is 13 residues long. As DNA, the CDR3 is TGTGCCAGCAGTCCACAGGTACTTGATGAGCAGTTCTTC. Translation gives CASSPQVLDEQFF.

In regard to this clonotype: A much larger clone differs from this one at a single base, so this may be a read error. V usage is TRBV4-1 and J usage is TRBJ1-1; weak D call: TRBD1 (6 bases). CDR1 is MGHRA, CDR2 YSYEKL, per germline. The CDR3 totals 15 residues. The DNA of the CDR3 is TGCGCCAGCCGCCAATTCAGCAGGGGAGGAACTGAAGCTTTCTTT. Translated: CASRQFSRGGTEAFF.

Many counts were recorded for this clonotype. Mismatch with germline at one junction end may stem from a read error. CDR3 DNA sequence: TGCAGTGCTGGAGACCGAATCACGAACACAGATACGCAGTATTTT. Translating gives CSAGDRITNTDTQYF. The chain employs TRBV20-1 and TRBJ2-3; D is unclear. Germline CDR1 DFQATT, CDR2 SNEGSKA (reference sequence). CDR3 length: 15 residues.

This clonotype was seen a handful of times. The rearrangement uses TRBV27 and TRBJ2-7, with D uncertain. The length of the CDR3 is 15 residues. Germline V CDR1 and CDR2: MNHEY, SMNVEV (reference sequence). V was cut by 1 base and J by 2 bases, with 12 bases left in between. CDR3 region: CASSLLLGFPYEQYF. The CDR3, as DNA: TGTGCCAGCAGTTTATTATTGGGATTCCCCTACGAGCAGTACTTC.

This clonotype turned up a few times. This chain joins TRBV19 and TRBJ2-3, with D possibly being TRBD1 or TRBD2 (5 bases each). V shed 7 bases and J shed 4 bases, with 12 bases lying between them. Germline V CDR1 and CDR2: LNHDA, SQIVND (reference sequence). This CDR3 is 13 amino acids long. As DNA, the CDR3 is TGTGCCAGTACGCAGGGAGTACCAGATACGCAGTATTTT. Its protein is CASTQGVPDTQYF.

This clonotype came up many times. The gene calls are TRBV2 and TRBJ2-7; 7 bases are a match to TRBD2. The junction had 18 bases not matched to a gene; V was cut back by 10 bases and J by 0 bases. There are 17 residues in the CDR3. Germline V gene sequence: CDR1 SNHLY, CDR2 FYNNEI. In DNA form, the CDR3 reads TGTGCCAACGCTGTGGCTAGCGGCCAAACTAGCTCCTACGAGCAGTACTTC. Encoded protein: CANAVASGQTSSYEQYF.

V is TRBV4-1 and J is TRBJ2-1, with D tentatively TRBD1 (5 bases). Germline loops: CDR1 MGHRA, CDR2 YSYEKL. The CDR3 runs 14 residues. The V end was cut by 3 bases, the J end by 5 bases, with 11 bases between. CDR3 DNA: TGCGCCAGCAGCCATAAACAGGATCACAATGAGCAGTTCTTC. It codes for CASSHKQDHNEQFF.

Details on this clonotype: It is likely a read error, because the conserved phenylalanine at the end of the CDR3 is missing. J is TRBJ2-7 and V is TRBV12-3 or TRBV12-4; D possibly corresponds to TRBD1 (6 bases). The CDR3 consists of 17 residues. Trimming pared 3 bases from V and 0 bases from J, leaving 18 bases between. The DNA for the CDR3 is TGTGCCAGCAGTTTCAGGGGCGGCAGGCTATGCTCCTACGAGCAGTACTTA. It is translated as CASSFRGGRLCSYEQYL.

This clonotype was observed many times. This CDR3 reads CASSLDRLAGGLVTDTQYF. CDR3 DNA: TGTGCCAGCAGCTTAGACCGACTAGCGGGGGGGCTGGTCACAGATACGCAGTATTTT. The gene calls are TRBV7-6 and TRBJ2-3, with TRBD2 matching 14 bases. V trimming: 1 base; J trimming: 2 bases; junction bases outside the gene matches: 8. Germline values: CDR1 SGHVS, CDR2 FNYEAQ. There are 19 residues in the CDR3.

In regard to this clonotype: Since a much larger clone is just one base distant, this may be a read error. The chain employs TRBV5-6 and TRBJ1-1, with D hard to call. The CDR3 runs to 14 residues. Germline-derived CDR1 and CDR2 are SGHDT and YYEEEE. In nucleotides, the CDR3 is TGTGCCAGCAGCTTGGTTCCCTCAATCACTGAAGCTCTCTTT. It yields the protein CASSLVPSITEALF.

This clonotype occurred a few times. The V call is TRBV6-5, the J call TRBJ2-7; 9 bases are shared with TRBD2. V was clipped by 7 bases and J by 5 bases; unmatched bases: 9. CDR1 MNHEY and CDR2 SVGAGI come from the germline V gene. The CDR3 spans 14 residues. The CDR3 bases are TGTGCCAGCACTCCACTAGCGGGTTTGGACGAGCAGTACTTC. As protein: CASTPLAGLDEQYF.